A selection of T cell receptor beta chains follows, all from one sample in a study of blood T cell repertoires in COVID-19. Measured with immunoSEQ multiplex PCR; TCRdb has only the in-frame clones, and not every one. Counted here are 180,000 or so clones, around 87% occurring once; the ten biggest clones make up roughly 2.6%. Input material: peripheral blood. The receptors stem from a middle-aged man with active or convalescent COVID-19. Each CDR3 is given with its conserved first and last residue. D genes are given only for firm matches. Clone size is given for some rows only: seen once, a few or many times, or a class if the clone is expanded.

V gene: TRBV6-2/TRBV6-3; clone size: .; J gene: TRBJ2-7; D gene: .; CDR3 DNA: TGTGCCAGCAGTCGACTGCTCGAGCAGTACTTC; CDR3 protein: CASSRLLEQYF
V gene: TRBV15; clone size: .; J gene: TRBJ2-6; D gene: TRBD1; CDR3 DNA: TGTGCCACCGGACAGGGAGACTCTGGGGCCAACGTCCTGACTTTC; CDR3 protein: CATGQGDSGANVLTF
V gene: TRBV6-5; clone size: .; J gene: TRBJ2-7; D gene: .; CDR3 DNA: TGTGCCAGTCGACAGGACCCCTACGAGCAGTACTTC; CDR3 protein: CASRQDPYEQYF
V gene: TRBV13; clone size: .; J gene: TRBJ1-6; D gene: TRBD1; CDR3 DNA: TGTGCCAGCAGCCGCCGGGACAGTAATTCACCCCTCCACTTT; CDR3 protein: CASSRRDSNSPLHF
V gene: TRBV18; clone size: .; J gene: TRBJ1-1; D gene: .; CDR3 DNA: TGTGCCAGCTCACCAGGAGGGGGGGCCCGGACTGAAGCTTTCTTT; CDR3 protein: CASSPGGGARTEAFF
V gene: TRBV10-3; clone size: .; J gene: TRBJ1-1; D gene: .; CDR3 DNA: TGTGCCATCAGAAACACAGAGAACACTGAAGCTTTCTTT; CDR3 protein: CAIRNTENTEAFF
V gene: TRBV7-8; clone size: .; J gene: TRBJ2-7; D gene: .; CDR3 DNA: TGTGCCAGCAGCTTAGGACGCGGGCGGAACGAGCAGTACTTC; CDR3 protein: CASSLGRGRNEQYF
V gene: TRBV28; clone size: few; J gene: TRBJ1-5; D gene: .; CDR3 DNA: TGTGCCAGCAGTTTATCTGGGGGCTTGAATCAGCCCCAGCATTTT; CDR3 protein: CASSLSGGLNQPQHF
V gene: TRBV6-5; clone size: once; J gene: TRBJ1-1; D gene: TRBD1; CDR3 DNA: TGTGCCAGCAGGGGACAGGGACCGAACACTGAAGCTTTCTTT; CDR3 protein: CASRGQGPNTEAFF
V gene: TRBV7-2; clone size: once; J gene: TRBJ2-5; D gene: TRBD2; CDR3 DNA: TGTGCCAGCAGCTTAGACGGGCGGGGGGGCCGAGAGACCCAGTACTTC; CDR3 protein: CASSLDGRGGRETQYF
V gene: TRBV4-1; clone size: .; J gene: TRBJ2-6; D gene: TRBD1; CDR3 DNA: TGCGCCAGCAGCCCTGGACAGGGAAACGGGGCAGGGGCCAACGTCCTGACTTTC; CDR3 protein: CASSPGQGNGAGANVLTF
V gene: TRBV2; clone size: .; J gene: TRBJ2-1; D gene: TRBD2; CDR3 DNA: TGTGCCAGCAGTGAACAACAACTCGGGACTAGCATGAATGAGCAGTTCTTC; CDR3 protein: CASSEQQLGTSMNEQFF
V gene: TRBV7-3; clone size: .; J gene: TRBJ2-3; D gene: .; CDR3 DNA: TGTGCCAGCAGCTTAACGCCGGGGGGCACAGATACGCAGTATTTT; CDR3 protein: CASSLTPGGTDTQYF
V gene: TRBV11-1; clone size: .; J gene: TRBJ2-2; D gene: TRBD1; CDR3 DNA: TGTGCCAGCAGAACCCACAGGGGCTCCGGGGAGCTGTTTTTT; CDR3 protein: CASRTHRGSGELFF
V gene: TRBV12-2; clone size: .; J gene: TRBJ2-3; D gene: .; CDR3 DNA: TGTGCAAGTCGCTTTCCTTGGGGGAGGGGTCAGCATACACGCAGCACAGATACGCAGTATTTT; CDR3 protein: CASRFPWGRGQHTRSTDTQYF
V gene: TRBV30; clone size: .; J gene: TRBJ2-7; D gene: .; CDR3 DNA: TGTGCCTGGGCCGGGGGCGGGGGTTTCAACGAGCAGTACTTC; CDR3 protein: CAWAGGGGFNEQYF
V gene: TRBV19; clone size: once; J gene: TRBJ1-4; D gene: .; CDR3 DNA: TGTGCCAGTAGTATCAACAGGGCAACTAATGAAAAACTGTTTTTT; CDR3 protein: CASSINRATNEKLFF
V gene: TRBV19; clone size: .; J gene: TRBJ2-7; D gene: .; CDR3 DNA: TGTGCCAGTAGTCCTCTAAGAGCCTCCGAGCAGTACTTC; CDR3 protein: CASSPLRASEQYF
V gene: TRBV20-1; clone size: .; J gene: TRBJ1-1; D gene: .; CDR3 DNA: TGCAGTGTTGGGGCCGGGACTGAAGCTTTCTTT; CDR3 protein: CSVGAGTEAFF
V gene: TRBV4-2; clone size: .; J gene: TRBJ2-1; D gene: .; CDR3 DNA: TGTGCCAGCAGCCGTGAGTCGGGGGTCAGCTACAATGAGCAGTTCTTC; CDR3 protein: CASSRESGVSYNEQFF
V gene: TRBV11-2; clone size: .; J gene: TRBJ2-5; D gene: TRBD2; CDR3 DNA: TGTGCCAGCAGCCCGATGCCCTTAGCGGGGGGAGAGACCCAGTACTTC; CDR3 protein: CASSPMPLAGGETQYF
V gene: TRBV4-1; clone size: .; J gene: TRBJ2-5; D gene: .; CDR3 DNA: TGCGCCAGCAGCTACCGGACAGCGTTGAATGGGACCCAGTACTTC; CDR3 protein: CASSYRTALNGTQYF